This T cell receptor beta chain is drawn from a study of T cell repertoires in cytomegalovirus infection. Across the study: Recently identified HLA-C-restricted CMV epitopes were among the peptides used.

This clonotype has just a few counts. No antigen is known for it. This CDR3 has 14 amino acids. Between the trimmed V and J ends, which lost 4 bases and 7 bases, there was a span of 16 bases. CDR1 is LNHDA, CDR2 SQIVND, per germline (reference sequence). TCRdb re-called the reads with MiXCR, one entry per CDR3 protein. Found here are about 830,000 distinct CDR3 sequences, over 25% of them singletons; the top ten hold 9.5% to 15%. This TCR came from a human donor in good health (CMV status not recorded). Some clones in this sample may be carry-over from other donors' samples. This chain joins TRBV19 and TRBJ1-2; perhaps TRBD1 as D (5 bases). Material: cultured CD8+ T cells from PBMCs, obtained from culture after CMV antigen stimulation. CDR3 nucleotide sequence: TGTGCCAGTAGTAGCAGGGCCACGGAGGGTGGCTACACCTTC. It encodes CASSSRATEGGYTF.